There are many counts of the clone carrying this TCR beta chain. Its antigen remains unknown. The data were obtained in a study of T cells after yellow fever vaccination. Study observations and caveats: Abundant clonotypes (contaminants from the bulk population) could be present in FACS-sorted repertoires. Boosting was followed by the reappearance of most primary-vaccination clones (roughly 95% CD4, about 90% CD8). Although the secondary response was weaker, it peaked faster, at day 5 versus 15.

The authors made TCR cDNA by 5'RACE template switching, adding a universal primer site and UMIs. TCRdb fed the 5' RACE reads into MiXCR, producing one record per CDR3 protein. The profile shows around 300,000 distinct CDR3 sequences, 3.5% to 4.5% of them singletons. The length of the CDR3 is 15 residues. Germline values: CDR1 KGHSH, CDR2 LQKENI. V lost 0 bases and J lost 7; bases outside the gene matches: 6. The source material was PBMCs, sampled 15 days after the yellow fever booster vaccination. The clonotype comes from a man younger than 35 who received the YFV17D yellow fever vaccine. The chain is built from TRBV18 and TRBJ2-3; 8 positions agree with TRBD2. This CDR3 is CASSPPRGGPNTQYF. CDR3 DNA sequence: TGTGCCAGCTCACCACCACGGGGGGGCCCGAATACGCAGTATTTT.